This T cell receptor (beta chain) is drawn from a study of sequential checkpoint blockade in melanoma. About the study: After both sequences, patients received maintenance nivolumab.

Produced via immunoSEQ multiplex PCR; TCRdb's table is partial and in-frame only. The repertoire holds about 20,000 clones, with 82% as singletons. Trimming stripped 0 bases from V and 6 bases from J, with 12 bases between. Per germline, CDR1 MGHRA and CDR2 YSYEKL. The CDR3 loop spans 15 amino acids. The treatment is: randomized to nivolumab then ipilimumab (arm A) or the reverse (arm B). This clone has a single count. The chain combines TRBV4-1 with TRBJ1-5; possibly TRBD1 for D (5 bases). The sequence was obtained from a human donor with melanoma. The specimen comprised CD8+ T cells sorted from blood (inferred from file names), sampled from a patient given nivolumab and ipilimumab in sequence. The CDR3 protein is CASSQEVREGQPQHF. CDR3 DNA sequence: TGCGCCAGCAGCCAAGAAGTCAGGGAGGGTCAGCCCCAGCATTTT.